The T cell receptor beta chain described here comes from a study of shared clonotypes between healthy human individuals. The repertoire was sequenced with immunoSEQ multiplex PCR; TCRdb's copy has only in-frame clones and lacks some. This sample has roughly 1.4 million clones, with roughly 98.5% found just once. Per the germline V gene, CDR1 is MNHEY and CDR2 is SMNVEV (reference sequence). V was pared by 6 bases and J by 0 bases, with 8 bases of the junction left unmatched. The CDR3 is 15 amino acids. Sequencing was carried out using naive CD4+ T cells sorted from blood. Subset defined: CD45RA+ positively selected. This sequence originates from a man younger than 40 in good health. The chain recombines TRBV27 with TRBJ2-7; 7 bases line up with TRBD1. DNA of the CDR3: TGTGCCAGCAGCACTCTGGACAGGTACTCCTACGAGCAGTACTTC. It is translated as CASSTLDRYSYEQYF.